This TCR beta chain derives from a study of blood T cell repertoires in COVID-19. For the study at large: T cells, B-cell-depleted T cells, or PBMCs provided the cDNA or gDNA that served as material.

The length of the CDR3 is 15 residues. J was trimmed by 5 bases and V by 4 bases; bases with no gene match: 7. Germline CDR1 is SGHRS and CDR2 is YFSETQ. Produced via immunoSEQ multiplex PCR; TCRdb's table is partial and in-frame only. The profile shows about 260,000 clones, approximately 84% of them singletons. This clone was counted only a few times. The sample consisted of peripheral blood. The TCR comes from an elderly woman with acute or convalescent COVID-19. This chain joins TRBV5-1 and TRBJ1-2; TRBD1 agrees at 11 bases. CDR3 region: CASSEAGTGGYGYTF. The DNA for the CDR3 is TGCGCCAGCAGCGAAGCCGGGACAGGGGGGTATGGCTACACCTTC.